Sequencing of this TCR beta chain was carried out in a study of T cell responses to AZD1222 COVID-19 vaccine. The study's findings and limits: Along spike, vaccine-associated CD4 TCRs were found throughout, with dominance at 160-218 and 743-854.

Remarks on this clone: The antigen is not known.

V lost 3 bases and J lost 6; bases outside the gene matches: 0. This CDR3 comprises 12 residues. In germline, CDR1 is SGHTA, CDR2 FQGNSA. The method was immunoSEQ multiplex PCR; TCRdb's version includes in-frame clones alone and lacks a portion of them. The repertoire consists of some 110,000 clones, with roughly 82% occurring once and the leading ten covering 4.5% to 6%. The J gene is TRBJ1-1, the V gene TRBV7-2, with 8 bases identical to TRBD1. Specimen: peripheral blood, collected on day 0 of AZD1222 vaccination. The sequence was collected from an adult in good health. The CDR3 region is CASSLDRAEAFF. Written as DNA, the CDR3 is TGTGCCAGCAGCTTGGACAGGGCTGAAGCTTTCTTT.